The clone carrying this TCR beta chain has only a few counts. Its antigen is currently unknown. The sample originates from a study of immune cell composition in non-small cell lung cancer. V was pared by 4 bases and J by 5 bases, with 15 bases of the junction left unmatched. CDR1 is SGDLS and CDR2 is YYNGEE in the germline V gene. This CDR3 spans 17 amino acids. Overall study findings and caveats: Squamous carcinomas (roughly 80%) more often had tumour-associated clones >0.5% than adenocarcinomas (roughly 33%). In adenocarcinoma, maximal tumour-associated clone frequency tracked TIL tumour reactivity. Lung squamous cell carcinoma tumours had significantly higher top 10 clone scores and productive clonality than lung adenocarcinoma.

Some clones are missing from TCRdb's copy, which holds only in-frame ones; the method was immunoSEQ multiplex PCR. The profile shows about 3,100 clones, roughly 85% of them singletons. The origin of this receptor is a human donor with non-small cell lung cancer. Sequencing used lung tumor tissue. V gene TRBV9 combines with J gene TRBJ1-2; 9 bases line up with TRBD1. CDR3 bases: TGTGCCAGCAGCCCGGCTACACCGGGACAGGGAGCGTATGGCTACACCTTC. Translated, it gives CASSPATPGQGAYGYTF.